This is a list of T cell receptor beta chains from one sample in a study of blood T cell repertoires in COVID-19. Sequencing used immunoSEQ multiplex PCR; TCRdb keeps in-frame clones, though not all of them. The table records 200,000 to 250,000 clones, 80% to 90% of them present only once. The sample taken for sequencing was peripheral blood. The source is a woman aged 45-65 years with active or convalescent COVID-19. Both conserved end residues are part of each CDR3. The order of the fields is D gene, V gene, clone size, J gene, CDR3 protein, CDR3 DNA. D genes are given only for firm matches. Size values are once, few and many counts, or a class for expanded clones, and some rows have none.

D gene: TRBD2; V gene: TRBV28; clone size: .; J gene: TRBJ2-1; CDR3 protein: CASRTAASGRLYNEQFF; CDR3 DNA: TGTGCCAGCAGGACAGCGGCGAGCGGGAGGCTGTACAATGAGCAGTTCTTC
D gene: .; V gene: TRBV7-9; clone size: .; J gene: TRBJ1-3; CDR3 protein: CASSARQSLVSGNTIYF; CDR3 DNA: TGTGCCAGCAGCGCCCGACAAAGCTTGGTATCTGGAAACACCATATATTTT
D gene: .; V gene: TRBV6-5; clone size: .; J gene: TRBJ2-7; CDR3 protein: CASSYGGLSPAYEQYF; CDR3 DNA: TGTGCCAGCAGTTATGGTGGACTTTCACCGGCCTACGAGCAGTACTTC
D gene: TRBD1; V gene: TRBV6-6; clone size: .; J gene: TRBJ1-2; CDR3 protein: CASTDREYGYTF; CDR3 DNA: TGTGCCAGCACCGACAGGGAGTATGGCTACACCTTC
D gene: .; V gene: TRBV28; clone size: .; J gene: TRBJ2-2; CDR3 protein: CASSFRGWQITGELFF; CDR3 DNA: TGTGCCAGCAGTTTTCGAGGGTGGCAGATCACCGGGGAGCTGTTTTTT
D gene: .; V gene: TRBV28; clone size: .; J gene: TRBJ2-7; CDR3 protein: CASSLWLAEQYF; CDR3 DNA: TGTGCCAGCAGTTTATGGCTAGCCGAGCAGTACTTC
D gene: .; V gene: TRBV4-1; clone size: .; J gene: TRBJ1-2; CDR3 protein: CASSRGGERYGYTF; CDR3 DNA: TGCGCCAGCAGCCGCGGGGGCGAAAGGTATGGCTACACCTTC
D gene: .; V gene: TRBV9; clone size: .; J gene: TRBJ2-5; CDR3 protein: CASSVAGGGLRETQYF; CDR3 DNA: TGTGCCAGCAGCGTAGCTGGGGGGGGCCTAAGAGAGACCCAGTACTTC
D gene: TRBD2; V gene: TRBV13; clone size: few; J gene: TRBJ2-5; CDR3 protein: CASSLGAGGQETQYF; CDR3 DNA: TGTGCCAGCAGCTTAGGGGCGGGGGGACAAGAGACCCAGTACTTC
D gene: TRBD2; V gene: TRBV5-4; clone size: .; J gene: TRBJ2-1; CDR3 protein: CASSPRLADNEQFF; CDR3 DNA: TGTGCCAGCAGCCCCCGGCTAGCGGACAATGAGCAGTTCTTC
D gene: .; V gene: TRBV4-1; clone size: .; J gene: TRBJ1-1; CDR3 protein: CASSQRGAGARSNTEAFF; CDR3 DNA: TGCGCCAGCAGCCAACGAGGGGCGGGGGCCCGGAGCAACACTGAAGCTTTCTTT
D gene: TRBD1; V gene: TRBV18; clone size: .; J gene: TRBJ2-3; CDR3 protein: CASSPGQGAADTQYF; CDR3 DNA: TGTGCCAGCTCACCAGGGCAGGGGGCGGCAGATACGCAGTATTTT
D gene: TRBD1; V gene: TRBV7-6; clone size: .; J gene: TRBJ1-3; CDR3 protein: CASSLIARQGAGNTIYF; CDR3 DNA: TGTGCCAGCAGCTTAATCGCCCGACAGGGAGCTGGAAACACCATATATTTT
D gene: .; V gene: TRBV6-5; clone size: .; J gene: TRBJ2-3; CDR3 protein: CASGSGGGGVDTQYF; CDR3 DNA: TGTGCCAGCGGTTCGGGCGGAGGGGGCGTAGATACGCAGTATTTT
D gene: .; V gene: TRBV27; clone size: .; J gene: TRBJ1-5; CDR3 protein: CASRPGTHNQPQHF; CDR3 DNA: TGTGCCAGCAGACCCGGGACACACAATCAGCCCCAGCATTTT
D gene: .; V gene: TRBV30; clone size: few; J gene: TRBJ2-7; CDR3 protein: CAWSKPGSSIEQYF; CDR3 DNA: TGTGCCTGGAGTAAACCCGGGTCTAGCATCGAGCAGTACTTC
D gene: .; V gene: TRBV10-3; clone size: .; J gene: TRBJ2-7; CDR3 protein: CAIEGSGPVGEQYF; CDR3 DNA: TGTGCCATCGAGGGTTCTGGGCCAGTTGGAGAGCAGTACTTC
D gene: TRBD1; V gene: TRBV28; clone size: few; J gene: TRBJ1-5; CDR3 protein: CASSASGTVLIYSNQPQHF; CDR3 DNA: TGTGCCAGCAGTGCTTCCGGGACAGTCCTTATCTATAGCAATCAGCCCCAGCATTTT
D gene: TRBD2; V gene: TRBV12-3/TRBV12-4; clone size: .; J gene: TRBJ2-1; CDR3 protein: CASSRDYYNEQFF; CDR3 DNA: TGTGCCAGCAGTCGGGACTACTACAATGAGCAGTTCTTC
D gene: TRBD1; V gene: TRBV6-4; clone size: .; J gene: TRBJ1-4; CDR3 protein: CASSENPGGEGKLFF; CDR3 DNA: TGTGCCAGCAGTGAGAACCCAGGGGGAGAGGGAAAACTGTTTTTT
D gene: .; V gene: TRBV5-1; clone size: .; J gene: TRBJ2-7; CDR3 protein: CASSSNGQFSEQYF; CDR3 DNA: TGCGCCAGCAGCTCGAATGGACAGTTTAGCGAGCAGTACTTC
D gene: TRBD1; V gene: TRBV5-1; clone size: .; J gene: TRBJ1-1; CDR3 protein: CASGRDRGQSNTEAFF; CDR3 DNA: TGCGCCAGCGGCCGGGACAGGGGTCAGTCGAACACTGAAGCTTTCTTT
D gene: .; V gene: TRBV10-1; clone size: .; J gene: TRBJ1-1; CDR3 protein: CASSEQSNTEAFF; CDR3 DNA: TGCGCCAGCAGTGAACAGTCTAACACTGAAGCTTTCTTT
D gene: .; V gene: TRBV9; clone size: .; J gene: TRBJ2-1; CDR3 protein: CASSVGRLDNEQFF; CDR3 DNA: TGTGCCAGCAGCGTAGGTCGGCTAGACAATGAGCAGTTCTTC
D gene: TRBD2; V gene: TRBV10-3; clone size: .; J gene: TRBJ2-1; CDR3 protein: CAISESTSGVYNEQFF; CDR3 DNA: TGTGCCATCAGTGAGTCCACTAGCGGGGTTTACAATGAGCAGTTCTTC
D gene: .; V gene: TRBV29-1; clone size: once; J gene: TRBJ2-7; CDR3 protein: CSVAEGSRLREQYF; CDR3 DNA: TGCAGCGTCGCGGAGGGAAGCAGATTACGCGAGCAGTACTTC
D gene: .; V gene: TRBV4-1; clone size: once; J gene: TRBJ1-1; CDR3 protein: CASSQDRGRGDTEAFF; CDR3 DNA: TGCGCCAGCAGCCAAGATCGAGGGCGCGGGGACACTGAAGCTTTCTTT
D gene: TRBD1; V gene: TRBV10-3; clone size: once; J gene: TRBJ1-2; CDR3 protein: CAATGGDYGYTF; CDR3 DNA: TGTGCCGCCACAGGGGGCGACTATGGCTACACCTTC
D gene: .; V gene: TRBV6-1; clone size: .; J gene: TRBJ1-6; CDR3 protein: CASTLYNSPLHF; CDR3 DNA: TGTGCCAGCACTCTCTATAATTCACCCCTCCACTTT
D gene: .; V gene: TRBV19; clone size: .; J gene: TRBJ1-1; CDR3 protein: CASSIGSGTEAFF; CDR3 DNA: TGTGCCAGTAGTATAGGGTCGGGCACTGAAGCTTTCTTT
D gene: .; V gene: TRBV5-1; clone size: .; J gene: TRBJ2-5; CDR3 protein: CASSAPPDRYQETQYF; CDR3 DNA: TGCGCCAGCAGCGCACCCCCGGACAGATACCAAGAGACCCAGTACTTC
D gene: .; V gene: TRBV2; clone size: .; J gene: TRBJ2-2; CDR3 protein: CASSVGPGELFF; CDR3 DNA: TGTGCCAGCAGTGTGGGGCCCGGGGAGCTGTTTTTT
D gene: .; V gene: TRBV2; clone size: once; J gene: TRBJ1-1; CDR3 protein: CASSEQGHGNTEAFF; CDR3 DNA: TGTGCCAGCAGTGAACAGGGCCATGGGAACACTGAAGCTTTCTTT
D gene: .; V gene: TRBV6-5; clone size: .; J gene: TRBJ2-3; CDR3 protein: CASRPLGTSTDTQYF; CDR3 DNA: TGTGCCAGCAGACCCCTAGGAACTAGCACAGATACGCAGTATTTT
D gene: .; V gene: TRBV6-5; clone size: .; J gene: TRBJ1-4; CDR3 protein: CASRGPGDSEKLFF; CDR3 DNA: TGTGCCAGCAGGGGTCCGGGTGATAGTGAAAAACTGTTTTTT
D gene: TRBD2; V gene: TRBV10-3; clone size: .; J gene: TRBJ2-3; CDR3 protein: CAMGSGRSDTQYF; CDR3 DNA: TGTGCCATGGGAAGCGGGAGGTCAGATACGCAGTATTTT
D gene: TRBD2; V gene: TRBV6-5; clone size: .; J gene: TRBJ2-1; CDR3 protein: CASSYVAGGSYNEQFF; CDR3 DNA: TGTGCCAGCAGTTACGTAGCGGGGGGGTCCTACAATGAGCAGTTCTTC
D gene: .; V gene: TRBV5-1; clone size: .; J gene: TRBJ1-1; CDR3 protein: CASSSYKTGQSEAFF; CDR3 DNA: TGCGCCAGCAGCTCTTACAAGACAGGCCAAAGTGAAGCTTTCTTT
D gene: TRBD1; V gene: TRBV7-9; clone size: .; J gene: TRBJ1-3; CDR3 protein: CASSVGTGVGNTIYF; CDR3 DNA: TGTGCCAGCAGCGTCGGGACAGGGGTCGGAAACACCATATATTTT
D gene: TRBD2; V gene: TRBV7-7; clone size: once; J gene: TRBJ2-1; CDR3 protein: CASSPSGGPDNEQFF; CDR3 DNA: TGTGCCAGCAGCCCCAGCGGGGGCCCCGACAATGAGCAGTTCTTC
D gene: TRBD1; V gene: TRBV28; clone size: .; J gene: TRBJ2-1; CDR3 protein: CASSPGGALPPQFF; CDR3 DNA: TGTGCCAGCAGCCCAGGGGGCGCTTTGCCCCCGCAGTTCTTC
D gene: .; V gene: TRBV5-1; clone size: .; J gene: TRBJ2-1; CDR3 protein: CASSLGVTTADEQFF; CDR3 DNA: TGCGCCAGCAGCTTGGGGGTCACTACTGCGGATGAGCAGTTCTTC
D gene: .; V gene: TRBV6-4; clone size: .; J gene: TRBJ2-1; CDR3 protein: CASSDSSESSYNEQFF; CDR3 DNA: TGTGCCAGCAGTGACTCAAGCGAGAGCTCCTACAATGAGCAGTTCTTC
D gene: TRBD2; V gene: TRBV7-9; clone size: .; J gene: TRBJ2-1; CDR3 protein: CASSLGDYSYNEQFF; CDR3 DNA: TGTGCCAGCAGCTTGGGGGACTATTCCTACAATGAGCAGTTCTTC
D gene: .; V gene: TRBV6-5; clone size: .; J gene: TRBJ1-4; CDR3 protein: CASSREANEKLFF; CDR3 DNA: TGTGCCAGCAGCAGGGAGGCTAATGAAAAACTGTTTTTT
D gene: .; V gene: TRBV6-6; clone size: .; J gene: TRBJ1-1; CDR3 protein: CAAQPGGEYTEAFF; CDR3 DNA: TGTGCCGCACAACCGGGGGGCGAATACACTGAAGCTTTCTTT
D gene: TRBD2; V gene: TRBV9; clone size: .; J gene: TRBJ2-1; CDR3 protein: CASSVRAGGLNEQFF; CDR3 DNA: TGTGCCAGCAGCGTAAGGGCGGGGGGCCTCAATGAGCAGTTCTTC
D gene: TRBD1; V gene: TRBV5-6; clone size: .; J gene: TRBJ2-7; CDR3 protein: CASSLYAGGSYEQYF; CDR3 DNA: TGTGCCAGCAGCTTGTATGCAGGGGGCTCCTACGAGCAGTACTTC
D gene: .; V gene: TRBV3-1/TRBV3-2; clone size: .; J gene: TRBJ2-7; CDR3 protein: CASSQRSTGEQYF; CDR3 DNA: TGTGCCAGCAGCCAAAGATCAACCGGCGAGCAGTACTTC
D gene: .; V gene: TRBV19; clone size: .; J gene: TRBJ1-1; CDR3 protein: CASSDTGSTEAFF; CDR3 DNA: TGTGCCAGTAGCGACACAGGGAGCACTGAAGCTTTCTTT
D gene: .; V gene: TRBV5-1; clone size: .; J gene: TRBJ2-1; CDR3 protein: CASSLAEQKAAYNEQFF; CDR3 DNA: TGCGCCAGCAGCTTGGCTGAACAGAAGGCAGCCTACAATGAGCAGTTCTTC
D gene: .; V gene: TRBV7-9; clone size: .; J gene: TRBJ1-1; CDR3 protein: CASSLWGGAFF; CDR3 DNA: TGTGCCAGCAGCTTGTGGGGGGGAGCTTTCTTT
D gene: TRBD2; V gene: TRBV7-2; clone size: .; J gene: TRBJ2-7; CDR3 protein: CASSFGSGSPYEQYF; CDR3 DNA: TGTGCCAGCAGCTTTGGTAGCGGGAGCCCCTACGAGCAGTACTTC
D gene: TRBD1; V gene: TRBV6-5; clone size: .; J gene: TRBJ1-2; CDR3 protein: CASSTGGADYGYTF; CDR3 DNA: TGTGCCAGCAGTACAGGGGGCGCTGACTATGGCTACACCTTC